The 8 T cell receptor beta chains below all came from one sample that was sequenced in a study of identical twins. TCRdb independently ran MiXCR on the 5' RACE reads; one entry per CDR3 protein. The profile shows around 200,000 distinct CDR3 sequences, around 9.6% of them singletons. The sample taken for sequencing was memory (CD45RO+) T cells sorted from blood. Receptor source: a woman between 18 and 30 years old in good health.

This clonotype was observed a few times. V and J are TRBV20-1 and TRBJ1-2; the match to TRBD1 covers 9 bases. This CDR3 region has 14 residues. V dropped 5 bases and J dropped 10; count of bases not matched to a gene: 14. The germline CDR1 and CDR2 sequences are DFQATT and SNEGSKA (reference sequence). CDR3 amino acids: CSASRLSGQGFYTF. For the CDR3, the DNA is TGCAGTGCTTCCAGGCTATCGGGACAGGGATTCTACACCTTC.

The chain links TRBV2 to TRBJ1-4, with TRBD1 as a possible D gene (5 bases). This CDR3 is built from 16 residues. Germline V gives CDR1 SNHLY, CDR2 FYNNEI. Trimming removed 7 bases from V and 7 bases from J, with 22 bases in between. The CDR3 DNA reads TGTGCCAGCACCCTGACAGCCCCAAGGGCGGGTGAAAAACTGTTTTTT. Amino acid sequence: CASTLTAPRAGEKLFF.

This clonotype was detected only a few times. The chain carries TRBV12-3 or TRBV12-4 and TRBJ2-7; no reliable D call. Trimming stripped 1 base from V and 2 bases from J, with 9 bases between. The CDR3 consists of 14 residues. In DNA form, the CDR3 reads TGTGCCAGCAGTTTAGAAGGGCTGACCTACGAGCAGTACTTC. Protein product: CASSLEGLTYEQYF.

The rearrangement uses TRBV29-1 and TRBJ2-4, with 8 bases aligning to TRBD1. Germline CDR1 and CDR2: SQVTM and ANQGSEA. With V trimmed by 6 bases and J by 6 bases, 4 bases remained unmatched. The CDR3 covers 12 residues. CDR3 region: CSVGGQGNIQYF. CDR3 coding DNA: TGCAGCGTCGGAGGACAGGGAAACATTCAGTACTTC. Full variable domain (remainder filled in from reference TRBV29-1 and TRBJ2-4): SAVISQKPSRDICQRGTSLTIQCQVDSQVTMMFWYRQQPGQSLTLIATANQGSEATYESGFVIDKFPISRPNLTFSTLTVSNMSPEDSSIYLCSVGGQGNIQYFGAGTRLSVL.

This clonotype was observed many times. The genes are TRBV11-1 and TRBJ2-2; TRBD1 matches 7 bases. CDR3 length: 20 residues. The germline V gene encodes CDR1 SGHAT and CDR2 FQDESV (reference sequence). The trim removed 6 bases at V and 4 bases at J, leaving 23 bases unmatched. DNA for the CDR3: TGTGCCAGCAGAAATAATCCGGGACGCAGGGGGAGTCCAGCCACCGGGGAGCTGTTTTTT. Translated, it gives CASRNNPGRRGSPATGELFF. The variable domain in full, with the rest retrieved from reference TRBV11-1 and TRBJ2-2, is EAEVAQSPRYKITEKSQAVAFWCDPISGHATLYWYRQILGQGPELLVQFQDESVVDDSQLPKDRFSAERLKGVDSTLKIQPAELGDSAMYLCASRNNPGRRGSPATGELFFGEGSRLTVL.

This clonotype was recorded only once. Since a much larger clone is just one base distant, this may be a read error. The chain joins TRBV6-6 to TRBJ1-1, with D hard to call. V shed 5 bases and J shed 1 base, with 8 bases lying between them. Germline V gene sequence: CDR1 MNHNY, CDR2 SVGAGI (reference sequence). There are 13 residues in the CDR3. The CDR3 is CASSTLGNTEAFF. Written as DNA, the CDR3 is TGTGCCAGCAGTACCCTCGGGAACACTGAAGCTTTCTTT.

This clonotype was found a few times. V gene TRBV12-3 or TRBV12-4 combines with J gene TRBJ1-4, with 12 bases fitting TRBD1. The trim removed 3 bases at V and 8 bases at J, leaving 4 bases unmatched. The CDR3 covers 15 residues. The CDR3, as DNA: TGTGCCAGCAGTTTGGGACAGGGGGCCCAGGAAAAACTGTTTTTT. It codes for CASSLGQGAQEKLFF.

The count of this clonotype is one. The V call is TRBV7-2, the J call TRBJ2-7; 7 bases are a match to TRBD1. V lost 3 bases to trimming and J lost 2 bases; unmatched junction nucleotides: 7. This CDR3 is built from 15 residues. Germline lookup yields CDR1 SGHTA and CDR2 FQGNSA. CDR3 DNA: TGTGCCAGCAGCTTGGACCGGGACAGAGCCTACGAGCAGTACTTC. Residues: CASSLDRDRAYEQYF.